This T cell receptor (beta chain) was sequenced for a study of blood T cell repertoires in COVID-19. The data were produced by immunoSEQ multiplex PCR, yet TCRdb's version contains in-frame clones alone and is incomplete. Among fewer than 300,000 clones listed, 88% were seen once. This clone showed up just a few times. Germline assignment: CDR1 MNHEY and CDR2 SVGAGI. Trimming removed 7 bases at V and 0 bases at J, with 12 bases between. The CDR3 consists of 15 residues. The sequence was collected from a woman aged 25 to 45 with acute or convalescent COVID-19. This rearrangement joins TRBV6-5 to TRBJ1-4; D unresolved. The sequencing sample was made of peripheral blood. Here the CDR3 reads CASNEVQTTNEKLFF. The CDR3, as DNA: TGTGCCAGCAACGAAGTTCAGACAACTAATGAAAAACTGTTTTTT.